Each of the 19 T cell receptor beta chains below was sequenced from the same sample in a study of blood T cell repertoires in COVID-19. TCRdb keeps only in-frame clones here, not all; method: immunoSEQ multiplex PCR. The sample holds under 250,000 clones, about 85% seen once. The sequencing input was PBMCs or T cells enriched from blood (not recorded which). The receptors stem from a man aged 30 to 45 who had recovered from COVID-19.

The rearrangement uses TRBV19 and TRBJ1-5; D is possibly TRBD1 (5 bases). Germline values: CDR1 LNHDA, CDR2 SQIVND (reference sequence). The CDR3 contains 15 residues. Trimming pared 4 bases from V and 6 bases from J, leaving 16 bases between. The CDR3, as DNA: TGTGCCAGTAGTAAGCCAGGGTACGACAGTCAGCCCCAGCATTTT. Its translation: CASSKPGYDSQPQHF.

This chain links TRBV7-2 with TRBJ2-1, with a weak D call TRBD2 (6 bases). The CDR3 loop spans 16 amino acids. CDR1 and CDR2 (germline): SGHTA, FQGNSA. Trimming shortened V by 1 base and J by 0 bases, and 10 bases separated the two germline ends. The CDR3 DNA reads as TGTGCCAGCAGCTTAGAGGAGCGGGTCTCCTACAATGAGCAGTTCTTC. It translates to CASSLEERVSYNEQFF.

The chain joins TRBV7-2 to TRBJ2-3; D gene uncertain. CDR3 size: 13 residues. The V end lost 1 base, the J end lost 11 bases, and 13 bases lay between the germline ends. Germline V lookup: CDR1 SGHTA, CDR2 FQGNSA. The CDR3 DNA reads TGTGCCAGCAGCTTAGAAGTACGGTCCGAGCAGTATTTT. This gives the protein CASSLEVRSEQYF.

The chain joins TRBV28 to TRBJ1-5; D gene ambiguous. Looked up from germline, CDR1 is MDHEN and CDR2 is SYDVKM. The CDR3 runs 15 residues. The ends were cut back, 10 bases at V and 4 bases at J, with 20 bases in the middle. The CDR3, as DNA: TGTGCCATTGTCAATAGTCGCCAAAGTAATCAGCCCCAGCATTTT. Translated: CAIVNSRQSNQPQHF.

In nucleotides, the CDR3 is TGCGCCAGCAGCTTGGATGGCCTCTCTGGAAACACCATATATTTT. Residues: CASSLDGLSGNTIYF. The chain couples TRBV5-1 to TRBJ1-3, with D unclear. Germline assignment: CDR1 SGHRS and CDR2 YFSETQ. The CDR3 is 15 amino acids. V was cut by 0 bases and J by 0 bases, with 7 bases left in between.

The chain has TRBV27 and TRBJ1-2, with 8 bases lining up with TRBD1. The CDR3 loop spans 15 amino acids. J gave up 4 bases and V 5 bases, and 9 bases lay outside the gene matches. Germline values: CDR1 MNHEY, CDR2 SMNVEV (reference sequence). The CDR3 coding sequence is TGTGCCAGCAGTCAATTCAGGGGGCTTGGCTATGGCTACACCTTC. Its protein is CASSQFRGLGYGYTF.

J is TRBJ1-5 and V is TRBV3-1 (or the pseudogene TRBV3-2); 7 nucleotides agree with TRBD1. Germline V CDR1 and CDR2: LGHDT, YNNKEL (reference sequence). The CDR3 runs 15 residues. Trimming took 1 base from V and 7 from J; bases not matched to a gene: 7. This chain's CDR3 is CASSQGQGSRQPQHF. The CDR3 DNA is TGTGCCAGCAGCCAAGGACAGGGTAGCAGACAGCCCCAGCATTTT.

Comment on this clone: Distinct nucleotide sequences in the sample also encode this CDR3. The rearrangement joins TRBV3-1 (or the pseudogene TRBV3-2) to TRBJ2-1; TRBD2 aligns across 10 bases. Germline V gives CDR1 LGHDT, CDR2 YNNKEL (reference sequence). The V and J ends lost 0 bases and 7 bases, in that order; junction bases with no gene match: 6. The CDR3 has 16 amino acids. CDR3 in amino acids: CASSQEGAGGRNEQFF. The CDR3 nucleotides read TGTGCCAGCAGCCAAGAGGGAGCGGGGGGGAGGAATGAGCAGTTCTTC.

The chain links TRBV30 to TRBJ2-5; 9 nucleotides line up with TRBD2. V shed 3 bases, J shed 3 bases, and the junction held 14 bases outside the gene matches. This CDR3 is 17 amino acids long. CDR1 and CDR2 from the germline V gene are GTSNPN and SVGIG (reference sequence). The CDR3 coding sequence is TGTGCCTGGAGGAGGGGTCTAGCGGGATCGGTTGAAGAGACCCAGTACTTC. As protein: CAWRRGLAGSVEETQYF.

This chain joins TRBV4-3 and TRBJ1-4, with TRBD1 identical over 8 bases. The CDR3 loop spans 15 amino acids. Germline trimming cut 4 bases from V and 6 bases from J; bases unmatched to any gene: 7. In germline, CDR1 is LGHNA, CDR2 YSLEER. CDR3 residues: CASSPGQGGDEKLFF. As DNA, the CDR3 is TGCGCCAGCAGCCCAGGACAGGGAGGAGATGAAAAACTGTTTTTT.

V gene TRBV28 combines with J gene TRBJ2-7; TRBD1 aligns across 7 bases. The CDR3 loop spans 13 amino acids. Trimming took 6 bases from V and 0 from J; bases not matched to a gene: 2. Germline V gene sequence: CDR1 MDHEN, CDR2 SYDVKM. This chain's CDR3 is CASRGQSSYEQYF. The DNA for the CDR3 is TGTGCCAGCAGGGGACAGTCCTCCTACGAGCAGTACTTC.

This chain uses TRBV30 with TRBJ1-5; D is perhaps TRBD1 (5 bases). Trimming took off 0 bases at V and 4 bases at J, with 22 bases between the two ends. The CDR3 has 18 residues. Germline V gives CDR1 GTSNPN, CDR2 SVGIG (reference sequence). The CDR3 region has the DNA TGTGCCTGGAGTGTAATGGGGCCCAGAGTTGGTCGGAATCAGCCCCAGCATTTT. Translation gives CAWSVMGPRVGRNQPQHF.

The CDR3 protein is CASSPTFSGSYEQYF. The CDR3 DNA follows: TGCGCCAGCAGCCCAACCTTCTCCGGGTCCTACGAGCAGTACTTC. The V call is TRBV4-3, the J call TRBJ2-7; no firm D call. With 4 bases removed from V and 1 base from J, the gap between germline ends came to 14 bases. The V gene's germline CDR1 is LGHNA and CDR2 YSLEER. This CDR3 contains 15 residues.

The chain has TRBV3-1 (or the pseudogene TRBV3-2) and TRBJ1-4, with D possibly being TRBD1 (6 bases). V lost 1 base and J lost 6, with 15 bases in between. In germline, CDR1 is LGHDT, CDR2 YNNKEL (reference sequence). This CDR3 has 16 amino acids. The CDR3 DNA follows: TGTGCCAGCAGCCAAGGTCGGACAGCAGCTGATGAAAAACTGTTTTTT. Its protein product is CASSQGRTAADEKLFF.

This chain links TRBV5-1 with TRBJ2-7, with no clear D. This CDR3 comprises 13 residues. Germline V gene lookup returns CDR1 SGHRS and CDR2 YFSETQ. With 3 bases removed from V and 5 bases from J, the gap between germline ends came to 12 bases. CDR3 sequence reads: CASSSTTINEQYF. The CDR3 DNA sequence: TGCGCCAGCAGCTCGACAACCATTAACGAGCAGTACTTC.

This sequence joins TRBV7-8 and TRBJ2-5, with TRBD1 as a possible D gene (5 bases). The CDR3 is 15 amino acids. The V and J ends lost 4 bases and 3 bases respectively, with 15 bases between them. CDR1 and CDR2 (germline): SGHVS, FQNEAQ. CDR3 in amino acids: CASSSPYRIKETQYF. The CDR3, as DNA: TGTGCCAGCAGCTCCCCTTACAGGATTAAAGAGACCCAGTACTTC.

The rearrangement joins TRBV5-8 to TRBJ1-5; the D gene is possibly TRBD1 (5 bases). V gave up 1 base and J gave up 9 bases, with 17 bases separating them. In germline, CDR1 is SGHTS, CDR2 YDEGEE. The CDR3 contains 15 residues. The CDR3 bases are TGTGCCAGCAGCTTGTCAGGCCAGGGCATGCCGCCCCAGCATTTT. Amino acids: CASSLSGQGMPPQHF.

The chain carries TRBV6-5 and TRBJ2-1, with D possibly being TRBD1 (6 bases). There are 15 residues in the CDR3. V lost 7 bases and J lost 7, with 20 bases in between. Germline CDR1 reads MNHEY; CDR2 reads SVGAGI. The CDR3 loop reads CASTATPTGLNEQFF. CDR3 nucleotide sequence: TGTGCCAGCACCGCCACCCCCACAGGGTTGAATGAGCAGTTCTTC.

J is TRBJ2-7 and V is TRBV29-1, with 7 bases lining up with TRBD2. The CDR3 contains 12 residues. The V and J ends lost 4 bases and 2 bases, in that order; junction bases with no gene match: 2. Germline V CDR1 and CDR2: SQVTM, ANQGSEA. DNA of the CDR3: TGCAGCGTTGGCGGGACTACCTACGAGCAGTACTTC. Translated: CSVGGTTYEQYF.